This T cell receptor (beta chain) derives from a study of blood T cell repertoires in COVID-19. Turning to the study itself: Spain, Italy and the United States supplied samples that represented acute and convalescent COVID-19. T cells, B-cell-depleted T cells, or PBMCs supplied cDNA or gDNA.

This CDR3 region has 15 residues. V was pared by 4 bases and J by 2 bases, with 7 bases of the junction left unmatched. The germline V gene has CDR1 KGHSH and CDR2 LQKENI. Under the authors' procedure: Nucleated cell number was recorded as an estimate derived from reference gene primer amplification. Assay: immunoSEQ multiplex PCR; the TCRdb copy retains only in-frame clones and omits some. From that table come the V and J calls and clone size; the DNA was used to work out D and trimming. In the table there are 200,000 or so clones, approximately 84% of which are singletons. This clone was seen only once.

This clonotype originated in a human donor with acute or convalescent COVID-19. The donor label of this sample is uncertain. Sequencing used peripheral blood. V usage is TRBV18 and J usage is TRBJ1-1; 7 bases map to TRBD1. CDR3 sequence: CASSRGGGGNTEAFF. CDR3 nucleotide sequence: TGTGCCAGCTCACGAGGGGGCGGAGGAAACACTGAAGCTTTCTTT.